This TCR beta chain is from a study of T cell changes during pregnancy in multiple sclerosis (dated by TCRdb to between 2018 and 2021). Context from the whole study: The study looked at changes in the T cell repertoire across pregnancy in women with multiple sclerosis.

As encoded in the germline V gene, CDR1 is SGHVS while CDR2 is FQNEAQ. The trim is 2 bases for V and 2 bases for J, with a gap of 15 bases between the germline ends. The CDR3 starts with the cysteine, ends with the phenylalanine, and has 16 residues. Only the CDR3 region is kept as DNA, spanning 48 bases read in frame from base 1. The library was prepared using the immunoSEQ multiplex PCR assay. Imported from immuneACCESS, the table was reduced by TCRdb to in-frame sequences with V and J called. These copies leave out some clones; in studies compared against another copy, an unresolved V gene accounts for under half, and the cause of the remainder is not known. Across this sample there are 40,000 to 45,000 clones, with approximately 92% seen only once. 1.3% of the sample belongs to the ten largest clones. As to this clone: Its target antigen remains unknown. No base qualities exist here, and no much larger clone lies one base off it.

The TCR sequence derives from a female donor with multiple sclerosis, enrolled in a pregnancy study. The receptor chain draws on TRBV7-8 and TRBJ2-5, with no reliable assignment of the D segment. What was sequenced was peripheral blood. The CDR3 reads as follows: CASSLSLQPIQETQYF. The DNA sequence is as follows: TGTGCCAGCAGCTTAAGCCTGCAGCCGATACAAGAGACCCAGTACTTC.